The sample holds a few counts of the clone carrying this T cell receptor beta chain. Its matching antigen is unknown. TCRdb reanalysed the reads using MiXCR and keeps one entry per CDR3 protein. The profile shows hundreds of thousands of distinct CDR3 sequences, roughly 26% of them singletons. This sample is drawn from a study of T cell repertoires in cytomegalovirus infection. Background on the study: Public TCR beta signatures provided an indication of both CMV infection and a matching HLA type.

Germline V lookup: CDR1 MDHEN, CDR2 SYDVKM. V lost 6 bases to trimming and J lost 5 bases, with 13 bases between them. The length of the CDR3 is 13 residues. Study findings and constraints: Summed frequency of shared TCR beta families picked out CMV carriers who also had the relevant HLA. There were HLA-C-restricted CMV-specific TCR beta clonotypes dominating the ex vivo response.

The chain recombines TRBV28 with TRBJ1-2; D unclear. Source material: CD8+ T cells from PBMCs. The clonotype originates from a human donor in good health (CMV status not recorded). Some clones in this sample may be carry-over from other donors' samples. As DNA, the CDR3 is TGTGCCAGCAGGGGGAGGAGCGCATATGGCTACACCTTC. Amino acids: CASRGRSAYGYTF.